These 6 T cell receptor beta chains share one sample of origin, sequenced in a study of regulatory T cells in long-lasting Graves disease (dated by TCRdb to the early 2020s). Libraries were constructed by multiplex PCR. This sample was sequenced with an Illumina HiSeq 4000. TCR beta libraries were built with iRepertoire HTBI primers and Arm-PCR amplification of CDR3 regions. TCRdb reran the public reads through fastp at Q25 and MiXCR, keeping productive beta chains. Identical CDR3 protein sequences are pooled into one entry, listed with their most common genes and DNA. In this sample the table shows under 800,000 distinct CDR3 sequences, roughly 15% of which occur a single time. The ten largest clones capture around a sixth of the sample. The meaning of the sample's time point label: newly diagnosed GD, antithyroid drugs for less than 3 months. For both TCR sequencing and RNA sequencing, RNA was extracted from PBMCs using TRIzol.

These data also formed part of another study, on T cells in Graves' hyperthyroidism and ophthalmopathy.

Sequences were derived from peripheral blood mononuclear cells (PBMCs), sampled at new diagnosis, from a patient treated with antithyroid drugs. The receptors were sampled from a woman aged 25 to 39 with Graves disease. Donor details come from another sample of the same person, matched by shared clones.

The chain uses TRBV5-1 and TRBJ2-7; 7 nucleotides align to TRBD2. Germline V gene sequence: CDR1 SGHRS, CDR2 YFSETQ. With 3 bases clipped from V and 0 bases from J, the junction kept 6 bases outside the gene matches. The CDR3 runs 15 residues. The CDR3 DNA is TGCGCCAGCAGCTCGGTAGCTAGCGGCTCCTACGAGCAGTACTTC. Its translation: CASSSVASGSYEQYF.

The DNA of the CDR3 is TGCAGTGCTAGAGATCTTAGGGCGGCTTTTCGCTATGGCTACACCTTC. This gives the protein CSARDLRAAFRYGYTF. The chain combines TRBV20-1 with TRBJ1-2, with no clear D. V lost 0 bases to trimming and J lost 4 bases, with 18 bases between them. CDR3 length: 16 amino acids. Germline V lookup: CDR1 DFQATT, CDR2 SNEGSKA (reference sequence).

The chain is built from TRBV5-5 and TRBJ2-1; tentatively, D is TRBD2 (7 bases). V was cut by 1 base and J by 3 bases, with 17 bases left in between. This CDR3 is 17 amino acids long. The germline V gene has CDR1 SGHKS and CDR2 YYEKEE (reference sequence). The CDR3 sequence is CASSLTKGGGGYNEQFF. The CDR3, as DNA: TGTGCCAGCAGCTTGACCAAAGGGGGGGGCGGCTACAATGAGCAGTTCTTC.

The chain recombines TRBV27 with TRBJ1-6; the D gene is possibly TRBD1 (5 bases). Germline CDR1 MNHEY, CDR2 SMNVEV (reference sequence). The CDR3 loop spans 13 amino acids. Trimming took off 1 base at V and 9 bases at J, with 7 bases between the two ends. This chain's CDR3 is CASSLFRVSPLHF. In DNA form, the CDR3 reads TGTGCCAGCAGTTTATTCAGGGTTTCACCCCTCCACTTT.

Worth noting for this clonotype: This may be a read error, as it is one base from a much larger clone. No conserved phenylalanine or tryptophan ends this CDR3, so it is likely a read error. The V call is TRBV12-3 or TRBV12-4, the J call TRBJ2-1; 9 bases line up with TRBD1. Losses at the gene ends were 3 bases for V and 5 bases for J; bases not matched to a gene: 8. There are 16 residues in the CDR3. Here the CDR3 reads CASSFRRDRVNNEQFL. The DNA of the CDR3 is TGTGCCAGCAGTTTCCGCCGGGACAGGGTGAACAATGAGCAGTTCCTC.

This clonotype was found many times. The chain employs TRBV24-1 and TRBJ2-3; 15 bases line up with TRBD2. J lost 6 bases, V lost 4 bases, and 4 bases had no gene match. Germline V lookup: CDR1 KGHDR, CDR2 SFDVKD. CDR3 length: 16 amino acids. The CDR3 loop reads CATSDPGLAGGDTQYF. The CDR3 DNA is TGTGCCACCAGTGACCCGGGACTAGCGGGAGGCGATACGCAGTATTTT.